These 29 T cell receptor beta chains originate from one sample sequenced in a study of memory CD4+ T cells and cytomegalovirus serostatus. Produced via immunoSEQ multiplex PCR; TCRdb's table is partial and in-frame only. Of fewer than 75,000 clones in the sample, approximately 80% were seen once. Single viable CD3+CD4+CD8-CD45RO+ cells were sorted as the memory CD4+ T cells. The sequencing sample was made of memory CD4+ T cells from blood. All receptors come from an adult in good health and CMV-seronegative.

The chain uses TRBV6-1 and TRBJ1-2; a weak D match, TRBD1 (5 bases). Deletions cut 3 bases from V and 4 bases from J, with 9 bases between. The CDR3 loop spans 13 amino acids. Germline CDR1 and CDR2: MNHNS and SASEGT. The CDR3 sequence is CASSDRQGYGYTF. The DNA for the CDR3 is TGTGCCAGCAGTGATAGGCAGGGCTATGGCTACACCTTC.

The chain carries TRBV9 and TRBJ1-1; no reliable D call. CDR1 and CDR2 from the germline V gene are SGDLS and YYNGEE. Trimming stripped 3 bases from V and 4 bases from J, with 7 bases between. The CDR3 is made up of 12 amino acids. The CDR3 DNA reads TGTGCCAGCAGCGGAGGCTCCACTGAAGCTTTCTTT. It translates to CASSGGSTEAFF.

The chain joins TRBV19 to TRBJ2-3; 10 positions agree with TRBD1. CDR3 length: 15 residues. Germline CDR1 reads LNHDA; CDR2 reads SQIVND (reference sequence). The V segment lost 8 bases and the J segment 1 base; nucleotides outside the gene matches: 6. CDR3 DNA sequence: TGTGCCAGTGGCTCCGGGACAGGGGGCACAGATACGCAGTATTTT. It translates to CASGSGTGGTDTQYF.

The chain combines TRBV30 with TRBJ2-5; the D is unclear. The end of the DNA is better explained by TRBJ2-7, so the J call may be wrong. The CDR3 covers 12 residues. Germline CDR1 is GTSNPN and CDR2 is SVGIG (reference sequence). Here the CDR3 DNA reads TGTGCCTGGAGTGCCACCGGGTACGAGCAGTACTTC. Translating gives CAWSATGYEQYF.

The genes are TRBV5-1 and TRBJ1-5, with D possibly being TRBD1 (5 bases). This CDR3 comprises 15 residues. Germline V gene lookup returns CDR1 SGHRS and CDR2 YFSETQ. The ends were cut back, 0 bases at V and 3 bases at J, with 10 bases in the middle. CDR3 bases: TGCGCCAGCAGCTTGGTAGCAGGGATCAATCAGCCCCAGCATTTT. Protein sequence: CASSLVAGINQPQHF.

This chain connects TRBV4-1 to TRBJ1-3; perhaps TRBD1 as D (5 bases). The CDR3 is 16 residues long. Trimming took off 3 bases at V and 0 bases at J, with 12 bases between the two ends. Germline loops: CDR1 MGHRA, CDR2 YSYEKL. The CDR3 bases are TGCGCCAGCAGCCACCCTAGACAGACCTCTGGAAACACCATATATTTT. Translating it yields CASSHPRQTSGNTIYF.

The genes are TRBV5-4 and TRBJ1-3, with a tentative D call TRBD1 (6 bases). Trimming stripped 0 bases from V and 0 bases from J, with 10 bases between. Germline values: CDR1 SGHNT, CDR2 YYREEE (reference sequence). This CDR3 is built from 16 residues. For the CDR3, the DNA is TGTGCCAGCAGCTTGGATCAGGGGACCTCTGGAAACACCATATATTTT. Translated: CASSLDQGTSGNTIYF.

This clone was counted a single time. The CDR3 DNA follows: TGTGCCAGCTCACCACCCGAGACAGGGGTCGATACGCAGTATTTT. It encodes CASSPPETGVDTQYF. The chain has TRBV18 and TRBJ2-3, with 8 bases fitting TRBD1. The CDR3 has 15 amino acids. V lost 0 bases, J lost 6 bases, and 5 bases stayed unmatched. CDR1 is KGHSH and CDR2 is LQKENI in the germline V gene.

The rearrangement joins TRBV5-6 to TRBJ2-5, with D perhaps being TRBD1 or TRBD2 (5 bases each). The CDR3 covers 13 residues. V was trimmed by 2 bases and J by 4 bases, leaving 9 bases between them. Germline V gene sequence: CDR1 SGHDT, CDR2 YYEEEE. DNA of the CDR3: TGTGCCAGCAGCTTCGGGACGTCAGAGACCCAGTACTTC. It yields the protein CASSFGTSETQYF.

The rearrangement joins TRBV19 to TRBJ1-2; 8 nucleotides match TRBD1. V lost 6 bases to trimming and J lost 4 bases; unmatched junction nucleotides: 16. The CDR3 covers 17 residues. CDR1 is LNHDA, CDR2 SQIVND, per germline (reference sequence). This chain's CDR3 is CASRSPRGAGGSYGYTF. Here the CDR3 DNA reads TGTGCCAGTAGATCACCAAGGGGCGCAGGGGGCTCCTATGGCTACACCTTC.

This sequence joins TRBV18 and TRBJ1-4; 7 bases are shared with TRBD1. Per the germline V gene, CDR1 is KGHSH and CDR2 is LQKENI. This CDR3 contains 17 residues. The trim removed 1 base at V and 7 bases at J, leaving 12 bases unmatched. The CDR3 DNA is TGTGCCAGCTCACCACGGTCACAGGGGAGTTGGGGTGAAAAACTGTTTTTT. Encoded protein: CASSPRSQGSWGEKLFF.

The chain combines TRBV5-1 with TRBJ2-3, with 7 bases matching TRBD1. Trimming removed 4 bases from V and 2 bases from J; junction bases left unmatched: 4. This CDR3 has 14 amino acids. Germline values: CDR1 SGHRS, CDR2 YFSETQ. The CDR3 nucleotides read TGCGCCAGCAGCCCAGGACAGGACACAGATACGCAGTATTTT. It is translated as CASSPGQDTDTQYF.

The gene calls are TRBV5-4 and TRBJ1-3, with D perhaps TRBD1 (5 bases). The CDR3 is 17 residues long. Germline V lookup: CDR1 SGHNT, CDR2 YYREEE (reference sequence). V lost 4 bases, J lost 0 bases, and 17 bases lay in between. The CDR3 DNA is TGTGCCAGCAGCCCTGGGCGGGGACCGAGCTCTGGAAACACCATATATTTT. Translating it yields CASSPGRGPSSGNTIYF.

The rearrangement links TRBV11-2 to TRBJ2-2; D is undetermined. Germline CDR1 is SGHAT and CDR2 is FQNNGV. V shed 1 base and J shed 5 bases, with 8 bases lying between them. The CDR3 length is 14 residues. In DNA form, the CDR3 reads TGTGCCAGCAGCTTAGCAGTTGGGACCGGGGAGCTGTTTTTT. Its translation is CASSLAVGTGELFF.

The chain joins TRBV11-1 to TRBJ2-5, with D possibly TRBD2 on 5 matching bases. This CDR3 region has 17 residues. The germline V and J ends were trimmed by 1 base and 5 bases, with 20 bases remaining between them. Looked up from germline, CDR1 is SGHAT and CDR2 is FQDESV (reference sequence). The CDR3 loop is CASSLDGRDIRVETQYF. The CDR3 DNA sequence: TGTGCCAGCAGCTTAGACGGACGGGATATTAGGGTGGAGACCCAGTACTTC.

V is TRBV7-2 and J is TRBJ2-1; 10 bases agree with TRBD2. Trimming took 5 bases from V and 5 from J; bases not matched to a gene: 6. Germline loops: CDR1 SGHTA, CDR2 FQGNSA. The length of the CDR3 is 15 residues. The CDR3 region has the DNA TGTGCCAGCAGCCCCGGACTAGCGGTGAACAATGAGCAGTTCTTC. Protein: CASSPGLAVNNEQFF.

The chain recombines TRBV6-6 with TRBJ1-4; no reliable D call. There are 13 residues in the CDR3. Germline CDR1 reads MNHNY; CDR2 reads SVGAGI (reference sequence). Between the trimmed V and J ends, which lost 2 bases and 5 bases, there was a span of 6 bases. CDR3 nucleotide sequence: TGTGCCAGCAGTTACAGGGAGAATGAAAAACTGTTTTTT. Translating gives CASSYRENEKLFF.

The chain is built from TRBV30 and TRBJ1-1; perhaps TRBD1 as D (6 bases). This CDR3 comprises 17 residues. From germline, CDR1 is GTSNPN and CDR2 SVGIG (reference sequence). The germline V and J ends were trimmed by 5 bases and 3 bases, with 25 bases remaining between them. DNA for the CDR3: TGTGCCTGGGACAGGCCAGGTAGCCAGGGGACTTACACTGAAGCTTTCTTT. Its translation is CAWDRPGSQGTYTEAFF.

This chain uses TRBV2 with TRBJ2-3; 9 bases match TRBD2. The length of the CDR3 is 14 residues. The junction had 7 bases not matched to a gene; V was cut back by 7 bases and J by 5 bases. Germline V gene data show CDR1 as SNHLY and CDR2 as FYNNEI. The CDR3 bases are TGTGCCAGCATTCTAAAGCGGGGGGTAGATACGCAGTATTTT. Protein sequence: CASILKRGVDTQYF.

The gene calls are TRBV27 and TRBJ1-6; D is possibly TRBD1 (6 bases). Germline CDR1 reads MNHEY; CDR2 reads SMNVEV (reference sequence). The CDR3 loop spans 15 amino acids. The germline V and J ends were trimmed by 2 bases and 5 bases, with 10 bases remaining between them. The CDR3 loop reads CASSLRRQDNSPLHF. The DNA of the CDR3 is TGTGCCAGCAGTTTACGCCGACAGGATAATTCACCCCTCCACTTT.

J is TRBJ2-7 and V is TRBV5-3, with D perhaps matching TRBD1 (6 bases). TRBV5-3 is treated as an ORF (open reading frame) with a function not yet certain. The CDR3 contains 15 residues. The V and J ends lost 3 bases and 5 bases respectively, with 18 bases between them. The CDR3 DNA reads as TGTGCCAGAAGCTCCGGACAGACTATCCCCCACGAGCAGTACTTC. Translating gives CARSSGQTIPHEQYF.

The chain links TRBV4-2 to TRBJ1-2; 12 positions match TRBD1. CDR3 length: 16 residues. The trim removed 6 bases at V and 3 bases at J, leaving 8 bases unmatched. Looked up from germline, CDR1 is LGHNA and CDR2 is YNFKEQ. CDR3: CASRGDRGRGDYGYTF. The CDR3 region has the DNA TGTGCCAGCAGGGGGGACAGGGGGCGCGGAGACTATGGCTACACCTTC.

This clone has just a few counts. V and J are TRBV25-1 and TRBJ2-1; 7 bases line up with TRBD2. J lost 7 bases, V lost 5 bases, and 5 bases had no gene match. Germline V lookup: CDR1 MGHDK, CDR2 SYGVNS. There are 13 residues in the CDR3. The CDR3 loop is CASSLGTKNEQFF. The CDR3 coding sequence is TGTGCCAGCAGTTTAGGGACTAAAAATGAGCAGTTCTTC.

This clone has a handful of counts. This chain joins TRBV29-1 and TRBJ2-7, with TRBD2 as a possible D gene (6 bases). The CDR3 runs 12 residues. V was pared by 4 bases and J by 7 bases, with 14 bases between. Germline V gives CDR1 SQVTM, CDR2 ANQGSEA. CDR3 nucleotides: TGCAGCGTTGTGGAGGGAATGAGGGAGCAGTACTTC. It translates to CSVVEGMREQYF.

The count of this clone is one. The V call is TRBV27, the J call TRBJ1-6; D is ambiguous. V lost 5 bases, J lost 11 bases, and 13 bases lay in between. Germline lookup yields CDR1 MNHEY and CDR2 SMNVEV (reference sequence). The CDR3 is 13 residues long. CDR3 nucleotide sequence: TGTGCCAGCAGTCCGAAACCCGGGGCACCCCTCCACTTT. Amino acid sequence: CASSPKPGAPLHF.

The rearrangement uses TRBV6-5 and TRBJ1-5; D possibly corresponds to TRBD1 (6 bases). The CDR3 has 14 amino acids. Germline V gene lookup returns CDR1 MNHEY and CDR2 SVGAGI. Trimming shortened V by 6 bases and J by 3 bases, and 12 bases separated the two germline ends. The CDR3 loop reads CASRSDRNNQPQHF. The CDR3 nucleotides are TGTGCCAGCAGGTCGGACAGAAACAATCAGCCCCAGCATTTT.

The chain joins TRBV28 to TRBJ1-5; 12 bases are a match to TRBD1. The CDR3 has 16 residues. The trim removed 3 bases at V and 3 bases at J, leaving 3 bases unmatched. Germline V gene lookup returns CDR1 MDHEN and CDR2 SYDVKM. CDR3 sequence (DNA): TGTGCCAGCAGTTTTGGGGACAGGGGGCTCAATCAGCCCCAGCATTTT. Its protein product is CASSFGDRGLNQPQHF.

The J gene is TRBJ1-2, the V gene TRBV7-6, with 7 bases matching TRBD1. Germline V gene data show CDR1 as SGHVS and CDR2 as FNYEAQ. There are 18 residues in the CDR3. With V trimmed by 5 bases and J by 6 bases, 21 bases remained unmatched. The CDR3 spells CASSRGQDVSPDSHGYTF. In DNA, the CDR3 is TGTGCCAGCAGCCGCGGACAGGACGTCAGTCCCGACTCCCATGGCTACACCTTC.

The V call is TRBV10-3, the J call TRBJ2-7; a possible D gene is TRBD1 (5 bases). There are 12 residues in the CDR3. From germline, CDR1 is ENHRY and CDR2 SYGVKD. Trimming took 3 bases from V and 6 from J, leaving 9 bases between them. CDR3 residues: CAISEGAREQYF. CDR3 coding DNA: TGTGCCATCAGTGAAGGGGCCCGCGAGCAGTACTTC.